This T cell receptor (beta chain) comes out of a study of blood T cell repertoires in COVID-19. As for the study in general: Spain, Italy and the United States supplied samples that represented acute and convalescent COVID-19. In each case, the material was cDNA or gDNA derived from T cells, B-cell-depleted T cells, or PBMCs.

Trimming took off 4 bases at V and 1 base at J, with 10 bases between the two ends. CDR1 and CDR2 (germline): MNHEY, SMNVEV (reference sequence). The CDR3 is made up of 14 amino acids. Authors' data handling: Quantification of nucleated cells was approximated via reference gene primer amplification. Sequencing was performed with immunoSEQ multiplex PCR; in TCRdb, only in-frame clones are kept and a portion is missing. D and trimming come from the DNA, and the V and J calls and clone size come from that table. In the table there are 55,000 to 80,000 clones, roughly 87% of which are singletons. This chain joins TRBV27 and TRBJ1-1; a possible D gene is TRBD1 (6 bases). The TCR originated in a man aged 45 to 65 with acute or convalescent COVID-19. The sequencing sample was made of peripheral blood. Here the CDR3 DNA reads TGTGCCAGCAGTTCAGGGGTAGGGAACACTGAAGCTTTCTTT. It encodes CASSSGVGNTEAFF.